The present T cell receptor beta chain was sequenced within a study of OX40 agonist ivuxolimab in advanced cancers. Across the whole study: Patients achieving partial responses numbered three: one hepatocellular carcinoma case and two cutaneous melanoma cases. Overall study findings and caveats: CD8+ T cells showed, on average, more clonal expansion than CD4+ cells.

Germline CDR1 reads KGHSH; CDR2 reads LQKENI. The CDR3 has 14 amino acids. J gave up 2 bases and V 6 bases, and 0 bases lay outside the gene matches. Turning to this clone: What it binds is unknown.

TCRdb's table, derived via immunoSEQ multiplex PCR, lists solely in-frame clones and lacks some. This table holds roughly 83,000 clones, roughly 84% found once. The chain employs TRBV18 and TRBJ2-1; the match to TRBD2 covers 11 bases. The material sequenced was CD4+ or CD8+ T cells sorted from blood, taken in a trial of the OX40 agonist ivuxolimab. The receptor's source is an adult with an advanced solid tumor such as melanoma, head and neck, liver or kidney cancer. The CDR3 DNA sequence: TGTGCCAGCTCGACTAGCGGGGCCTACAATGAGCAGTTCTTC. Its protein is CASSTSGAYNEQFF.